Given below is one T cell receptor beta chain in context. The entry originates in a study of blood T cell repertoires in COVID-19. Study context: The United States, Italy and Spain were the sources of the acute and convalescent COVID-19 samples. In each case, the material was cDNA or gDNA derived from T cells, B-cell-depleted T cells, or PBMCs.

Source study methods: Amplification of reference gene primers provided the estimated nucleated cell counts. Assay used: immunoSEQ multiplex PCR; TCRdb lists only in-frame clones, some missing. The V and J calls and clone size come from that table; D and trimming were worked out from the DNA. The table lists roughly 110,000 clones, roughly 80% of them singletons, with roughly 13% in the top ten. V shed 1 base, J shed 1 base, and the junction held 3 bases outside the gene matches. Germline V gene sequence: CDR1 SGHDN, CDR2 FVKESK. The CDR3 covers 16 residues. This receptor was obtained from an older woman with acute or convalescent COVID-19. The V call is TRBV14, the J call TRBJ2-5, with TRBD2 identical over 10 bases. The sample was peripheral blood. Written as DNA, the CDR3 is TGTGCCAGCAGCCAAGCGCGGACTAGCGGCCAAGAGACCCAGTACTTC. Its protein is CASSQARTSGQETQYF.